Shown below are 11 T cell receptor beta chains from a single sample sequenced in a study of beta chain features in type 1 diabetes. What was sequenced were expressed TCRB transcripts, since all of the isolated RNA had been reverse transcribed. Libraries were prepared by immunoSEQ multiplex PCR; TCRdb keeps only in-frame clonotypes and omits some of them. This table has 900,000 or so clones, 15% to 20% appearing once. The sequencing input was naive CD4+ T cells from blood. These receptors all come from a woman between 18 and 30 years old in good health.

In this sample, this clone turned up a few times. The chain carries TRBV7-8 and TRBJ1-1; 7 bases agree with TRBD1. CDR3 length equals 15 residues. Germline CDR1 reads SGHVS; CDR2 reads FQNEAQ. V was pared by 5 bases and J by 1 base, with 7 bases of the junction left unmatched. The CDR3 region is CASSRRQGGNTEAFF. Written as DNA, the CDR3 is TGTGCCAGCAGCCGTCGACAGGGCGGGAACACTGAAGCTTTCTTT.

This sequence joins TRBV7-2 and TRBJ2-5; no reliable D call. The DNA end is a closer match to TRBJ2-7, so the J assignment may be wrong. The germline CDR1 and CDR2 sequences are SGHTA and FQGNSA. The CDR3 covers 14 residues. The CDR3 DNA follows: TGTGCCAGCAGCTCTCCCGGCTCTTACTACGAGCAGTACTTC. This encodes CASSSPGSYYEQYF.

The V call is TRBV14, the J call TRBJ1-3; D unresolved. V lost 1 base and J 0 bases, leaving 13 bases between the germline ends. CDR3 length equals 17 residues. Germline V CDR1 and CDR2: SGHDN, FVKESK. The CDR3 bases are TGTGCCAGCAGCCAAGGCTGGTTGTTGAGCTCTGGAAACACCATATATTTT. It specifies CASSQGWLLSSGNTIYF.

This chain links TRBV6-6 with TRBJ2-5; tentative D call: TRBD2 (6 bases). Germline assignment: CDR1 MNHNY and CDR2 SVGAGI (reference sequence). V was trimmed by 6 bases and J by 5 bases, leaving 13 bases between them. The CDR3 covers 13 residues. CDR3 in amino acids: CASRTSGGETQYF. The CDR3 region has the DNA TGTGCCAGCAGGACATCTGGGGGGGAGACCCAGTACTTC.

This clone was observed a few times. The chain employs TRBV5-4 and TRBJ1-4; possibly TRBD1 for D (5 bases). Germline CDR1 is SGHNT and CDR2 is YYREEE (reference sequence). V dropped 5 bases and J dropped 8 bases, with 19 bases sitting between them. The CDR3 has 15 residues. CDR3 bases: TGTGCCAGCAGGTCCGGCCCCACAGGAGGGGAAAAACTGTTTTTT. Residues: CASRSGPTGGEKLFF.

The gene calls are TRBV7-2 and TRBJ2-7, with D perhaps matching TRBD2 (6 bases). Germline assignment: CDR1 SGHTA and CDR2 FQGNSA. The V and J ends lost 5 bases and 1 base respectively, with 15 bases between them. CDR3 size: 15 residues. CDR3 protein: CASSEAAGTSYEQYF. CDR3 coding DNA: TGTGCCAGCAGCGAAGCAGCGGGCACTTCCTACGAGCAGTACTTC. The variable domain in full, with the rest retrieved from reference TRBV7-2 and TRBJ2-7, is GAGVSQSPSNKVTEKGKDVELRCDPISGHTALYWYRQSLGQGLEFLIYFQGNSAPDKSGLPSDRFSAERTGGSVSTLTIQRTQQEDSAVYLCASSEAAGTSYEQYFGPGTRLTVT.

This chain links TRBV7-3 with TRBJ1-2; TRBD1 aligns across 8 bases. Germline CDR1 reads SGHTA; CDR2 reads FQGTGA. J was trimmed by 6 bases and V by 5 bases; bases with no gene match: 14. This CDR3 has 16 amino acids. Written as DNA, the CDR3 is TGTGCCAGCAGCCCGATGACAGGGGCTAAGCAGGATGGCTACACCTTC. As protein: CASSPMTGAKQDGYTF.

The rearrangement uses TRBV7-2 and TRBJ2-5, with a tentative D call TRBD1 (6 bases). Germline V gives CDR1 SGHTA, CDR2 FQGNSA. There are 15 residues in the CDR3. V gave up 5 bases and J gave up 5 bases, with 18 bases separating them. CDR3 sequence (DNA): TGTGCCAGCAGCCCAGGGGCCGGAACTTGGGAGACCCAGTACTTC. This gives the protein CASSPGAGTWETQYF.

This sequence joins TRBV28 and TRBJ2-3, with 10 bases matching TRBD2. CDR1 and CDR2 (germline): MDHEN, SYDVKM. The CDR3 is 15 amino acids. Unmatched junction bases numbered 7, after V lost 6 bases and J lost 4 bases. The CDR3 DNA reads TGTGCCAGCAGCCGGACTAGCGGAGGCGCAGATACGCAGTATTTT. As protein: CASSRTSGGADTQYF. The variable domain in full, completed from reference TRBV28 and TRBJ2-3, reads DVKVTQSSRYLVKRTGEKVFLECVQDMDHENMFWYRQDPGLGLRLIYFSYDVKMKEKGDIPEGYSVSREKKERFSLILESASTNQTSMYLCASSRTSGGADTQYFGPGTRLTVL.

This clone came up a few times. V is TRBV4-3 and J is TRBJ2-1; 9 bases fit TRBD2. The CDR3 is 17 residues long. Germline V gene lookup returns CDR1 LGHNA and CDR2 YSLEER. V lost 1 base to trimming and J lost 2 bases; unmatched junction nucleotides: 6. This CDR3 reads CASSQGHIAGAYNEQFF. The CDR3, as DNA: TGCGCCAGCAGCCAAGGTCATATAGCGGGAGCCTACAATGAGCAGTTCTTC.

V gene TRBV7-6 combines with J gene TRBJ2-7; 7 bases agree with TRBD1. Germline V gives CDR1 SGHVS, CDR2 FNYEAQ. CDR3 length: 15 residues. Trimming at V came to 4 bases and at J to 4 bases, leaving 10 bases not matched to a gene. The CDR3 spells CASSSIRDRQYEQYF. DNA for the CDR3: TGTGCCAGCAGCTCAATCCGGGACAGACAATACGAGCAGTACTTC.